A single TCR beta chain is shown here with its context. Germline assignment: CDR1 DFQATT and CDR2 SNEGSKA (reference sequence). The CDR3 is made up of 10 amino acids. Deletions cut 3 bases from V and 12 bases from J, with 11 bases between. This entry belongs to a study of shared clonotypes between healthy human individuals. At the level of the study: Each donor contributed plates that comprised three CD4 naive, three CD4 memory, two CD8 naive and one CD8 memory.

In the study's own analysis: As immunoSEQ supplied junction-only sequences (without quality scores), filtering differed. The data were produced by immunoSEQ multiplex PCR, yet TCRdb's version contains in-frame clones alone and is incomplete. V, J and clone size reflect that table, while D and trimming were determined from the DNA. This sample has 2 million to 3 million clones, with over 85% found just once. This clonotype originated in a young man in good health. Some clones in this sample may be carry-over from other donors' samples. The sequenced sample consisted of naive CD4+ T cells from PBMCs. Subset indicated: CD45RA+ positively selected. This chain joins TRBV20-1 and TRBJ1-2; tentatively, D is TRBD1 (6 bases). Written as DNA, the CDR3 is TGCAGTGCTAGGGGGGCCATTCACACCTTC. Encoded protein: CSARGAIHTF.